This T cell receptor (beta chain) stems from a study of beta chain features in type 1 diabetes. For the study at large: All samples combined gave just under 110 million sorted cells for examination.

The investigators reverse transcribed all of the isolated RNA, so they sequenced expressed TCRB transcripts. Naive, central memory and regulatory T cell samples yielded some 3.9 million reads on average. Here immunoSEQ multiplex PCR was the method, and the copy in TCRdb shows in-frame clones only, minus some. The table includes nearly 250,000 clones, 13% to 15% detected once. The CDR3 totals 16 residues. To note about this clone: Antigen unknown.

Study-wide findings and caveats: For patients and controls alike, PCR might favor shorter templates to the same degree. TCRB CDR3 length was moderately but significantly reduced in all four CD4+ subsets of Type 1 diabetes patients.

Sequences were obtained from naive CD4+ T cells from blood. The chain uses TRBV21-1 and TRBJ1-1; the table calls TRBD1, which could not be checked here. TRBV21-1 is a listed pseudogene. The receptor's source is a woman in her forties in good health. Here the CDR3 reads CASSKDPPLGAGEAFF. DNA of the CDR3: TGTGCCAGCAGCAAAGACCCCCCCCTAGGGGCCGGGGAAGCTTTCTTT.